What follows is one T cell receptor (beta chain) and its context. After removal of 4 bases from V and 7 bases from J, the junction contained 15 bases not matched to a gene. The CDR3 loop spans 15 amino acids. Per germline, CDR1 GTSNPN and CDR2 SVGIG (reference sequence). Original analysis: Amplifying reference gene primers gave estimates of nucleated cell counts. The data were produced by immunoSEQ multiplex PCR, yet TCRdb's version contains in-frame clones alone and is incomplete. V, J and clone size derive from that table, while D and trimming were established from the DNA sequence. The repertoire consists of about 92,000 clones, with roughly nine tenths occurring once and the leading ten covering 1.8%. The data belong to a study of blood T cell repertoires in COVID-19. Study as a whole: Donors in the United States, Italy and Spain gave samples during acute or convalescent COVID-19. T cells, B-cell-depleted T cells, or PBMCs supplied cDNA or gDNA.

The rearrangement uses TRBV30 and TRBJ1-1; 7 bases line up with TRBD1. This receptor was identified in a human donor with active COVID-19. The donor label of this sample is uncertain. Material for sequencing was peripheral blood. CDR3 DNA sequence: TGTGCCTGGACTGAGTGTGGAACAGGGGTGGGTGAAGCTTTCTTT. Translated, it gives CAWTECGTGVGEAFF.